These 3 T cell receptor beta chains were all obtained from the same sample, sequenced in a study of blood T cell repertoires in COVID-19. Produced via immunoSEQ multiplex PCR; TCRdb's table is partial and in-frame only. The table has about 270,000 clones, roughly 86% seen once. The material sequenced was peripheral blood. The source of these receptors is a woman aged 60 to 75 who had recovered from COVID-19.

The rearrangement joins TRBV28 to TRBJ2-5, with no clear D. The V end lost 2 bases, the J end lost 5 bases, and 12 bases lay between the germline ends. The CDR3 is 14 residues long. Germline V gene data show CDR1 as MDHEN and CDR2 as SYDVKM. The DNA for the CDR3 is TGTGCCAGCAGTTTAGCCCGGGTGCGTGAGACCCAGTACTTC. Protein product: CASSLARVRETQYF.

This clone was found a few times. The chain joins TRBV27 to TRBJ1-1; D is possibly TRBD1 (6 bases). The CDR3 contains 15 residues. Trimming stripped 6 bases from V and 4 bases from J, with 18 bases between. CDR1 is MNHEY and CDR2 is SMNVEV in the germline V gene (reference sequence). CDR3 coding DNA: TGTGCCAGCAGCCTAAGGGGGTTTGGGAGCACTGAAGCTTTCTTT. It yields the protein CASSLRGFGSTEAFF.

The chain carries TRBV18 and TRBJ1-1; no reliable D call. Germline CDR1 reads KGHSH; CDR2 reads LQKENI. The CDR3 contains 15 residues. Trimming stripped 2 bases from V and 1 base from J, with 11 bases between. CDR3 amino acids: CASSPNLTPNTEAFF. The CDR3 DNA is TGTGCCAGCTCACCAAACCTAACCCCGAACACTGAAGCTTTCTTT.